What follows are 18 T cell receptor delta chains derived from one specimen sequenced in a study of γδ T cells in repeated Plasmodium falciparum infection. TCRdb redid clone calling on the multiplex PCR reads using CATT. The table lists about 50,000 delta-chain clones, approximately 2% of them singletons, with less than 30% in the top ten. Flow sorting of PBMC yielded separate Vgamma9/Vdelta2+ and Vdelta2-negative gammadelta T cell populations for bulk repertoire analysis. Source material: gamma-delta T cells from blood. Receptor source: a pool of human donors (malaria-infected and uninfected, not separated).

Note on this clone: TCRdb attributes to this sequence the protein of a much larger clone, which differs from the DNA translation at residue 6; a read error is likely, and the protein displayed is translated from the DNA. The V gene is TRDV1, the J gene TRDJ1; 12 nucleotides match TRDD3. Germline CDR1 is TSWWSYY and CDR2 is QGS. This CDR3 has 21 amino acids. The junction had 20 bases not matched to a gene; V was cut back by 6 bases and J by 0 bases. CDR3 in amino acids: CALGVDRGWGIRILYTDKLIF. DNA of the CDR3: TGTGCTCTTGGAGTTGACAGAGGCTGGGGGATACGAATCCTATACACCGATAAACTCATCTTT.

This clone was counted between two and nine times. A single base separates this from a much larger clone, so it may be a read error. The chain joins TRAV29/DV5 to TRDJ1; a possible D gene is TRDD3 (8 bases). As TCRdb names no J gene, one was assigned here on the basis of a DNA match to germline. The CDR3 has 21 amino acids. V lost 1 base, J lost 0 bases, and 31 bases lay in between. Germline CDR1 NSMFDY, CDR2 ISSIKDK. The DNA for the CDR3 is TGTGCAGCAAGCTCTTCCTATACCCGCTACTGGGGGCATCACCACACCGATAAACTCATCTTT. Its translation is CAASSSYTRYWGHHHTDKLIF. The variable domain in full, with the rest retrieved from reference TRAV29/DV5 and TRDJ1, is DQQVKQNSPSLSVQEGRISILNCDYTNSMFDYFLWYKKYPAEGPTFLISISSIKDKNEDGRFTVFLNKSAKHLSLHIVPSQPGDSAVYFCAASSSYTRYWGHHHTDKLIFGKGTRVTVEP.

Worth noting for this clone: One base separates it from a far larger clone, so it is likely a read error. At the DNA level, this CDR3 is encoded by other sequences in the same sample as well. This chain connects TRDV1 to TRDJ1; D is perhaps TRDD2 (5 bases). Assignment of the J gene here rests on matching the DNA to germline, because TCRdb gives none. Germline loops: CDR1 TSWWSYY, CDR2 QGS. Trimming took off 2 bases at V and 2 bases at J, with 27 bases between the two ends. The CDR3 has 20 residues. Here the CDR3 reads CALGEIGAFLRRSLTDKLIF. DNA of the CDR3: TGTGCTCTTGGGGAAATAGGGGCTTTCCTCCGTCGGTCCCTTACCGATAAACTCATCTTT.

This clone was detected ten times or more. The likely explanation is a read error, given a far larger clone one base away. This CDR3 is also generated by other DNA sequences in the sample. The chain carries TRDV2 and TRDJ1, with D uncertain. Germline V lookup: CDR1 GEAIGNYY, CDR2 EKD. The CDR3 spans 17 residues. In nucleotides, the CDR3 is TGTGCCTGTGACACCGTCGATAAAGGTACACACACCGATAAGCTCATCTTT. Translated, it gives CACDTVDKGTHTDKLIF.

This clone was observed many times. The protein that TCRdb holds for this DNA derives from a much larger clone and differs from the translated DNA at residue 18, which likely indicates a read error; the protein shown here is translated from the DNA. The CDR3 bases are TGTGCTCTTGGGGGTCGACTCCTACTGTTTGGGGGGCCGAAGGTGACAGCACGACTCTTCTTT. As protein: CALGGRLLLFGGPKVTARLFF. The chain links TRDV1 to TRDJ2; D assignment may be TRDD2 or TRDD3 (6 bases each). The J gene was not available in TCRdb and was assigned here by matching the DNA to germline segments. The germline V gene encodes CDR1 TSWWSYY and CDR2 QGS. This CDR3 is 21 amino acids long.

This clone was seen a few times. TCRdb's listed protein matches a much larger clone and diverges from this DNA's translation at residue 8, likely through a read error; the protein shown comes from the DNA. The chain is built from TRDV1 and TRDJ1, with D uncertain. The V gene lost 1 base and the J gene lost 3 bases, with 12 bases spanning the gap. The CDR3 runs 15 residues. Germline V lookup: CDR1 TSWWSYY, CDR2 QGS. CDR3 coding DNA: TGTGCTCTTGGGGAACCCTTATTCATCCCCGATAAACTCATCTTT. This translates into CALGEPLFIPDKLIF.

This clone was seen a handful of times. The TCRdb protein comes from a much larger clone and disagrees with this DNA's translation at residue 19, likely due to a read error; the protein given here is derived from the DNA. The J gene is TRDJ1, the V gene TRDV1; 11 nucleotides match TRDD3. The CDR3 runs 24 residues. The germline gives CDR1 TSWWSYY, CDR2 QGS. The CDR3 region has the DNA TGTGCTCTTGGGGAACTAGATGCATCTGACTTCCCGTACTGGGGGATATGTGGTATCGATGAACTCATCTTT. Residues: CALGELDASDFPYWGICGIDELIF.

With respect to this clone: Only one base separates this from a far larger clonotype, so it likely reflects a read error. Other DNA variants within this sample encode the same CDR3. The rearrangement joins TRDV2 to TRDJ3; D not resolved. TCRdb leaves out the J gene; it was filled in here by matching the DNA to germline. The CDR3 loop spans 18 amino acids. Germline lookup yields CDR1 GEAIGNYY and CDR2 EKD. In nucleotides, the CDR3 is TGTGCCTGCGACACCGTTAGGGACCGTACCTGGGACACCCGACAGATGTTTTTC. The encoded protein is CACDTVRDRTWDTRQMFF.

In its sample, this clone was seen a few times. The protein given by TCRdb reflects a much larger clone and differs at residue 11 from this DNA's translation, likely from a read error; the protein shown is the DNA's translation. CDR3 residues: CALGEQVPLHVGAGDTTDKLIF. In DNA, the CDR3 is TGTGCTCTTGGGGAACAAGTCCCACTCCACGTCGGAGCAGGGGATACGACCGATAAACTCATCTTT. This chain joins TRDV1 and TRDJ1; 9 nucleotides line up with TRDD3. Since TCRdb gives no J gene, matching the DNA to germline was used here to assign it. Germline V gene lookup returns CDR1 TSWWSYY and CDR2 QGS. The junction had 23 bases not matched to a gene; V was cut back by 1 base and J by 2 bases. The CDR3 loop spans 22 amino acids.

About this clone itself: TCRdb's entry gives the protein of a much larger clone, which mismatches this DNA's translation at residue 4, likely from a read error; the protein reported here is translated from the DNA. CDR3 in amino acids: CALRFYSFTATDKLIF. DNA of the CDR3: TGTGCTCTTAGATTCTACTCCTTTACTGCTACCGATAAACTCATCTTT. The gene calls are TRDV1 and TRDJ1; D call uncertain. The J gene is not listed in TCRdb, so it was assigned here from a DNA match to germline. The V and J ends lost 8 bases and 2 bases respectively, with 21 bases between them. Germline assignment: CDR1 TSWWSYY and CDR2 QGS. CDR3 length equals 16 residues.

Details on this clone: A far larger clone is off by one base, so a read error is likely. The same CDR3 arises from other DNA sequences in this sample as well. This chain joins TRDV1 and TRDJ1, with TRDD3 matching 7 bases. Looked up from germline, CDR1 is TSWWSYY and CDR2 is QGS. There are 22 residues in the CDR3. Written as DNA, the CDR3 is TGTGCTCTTGGGGAACCGCCTTCTGCGTACTGGGGACCTTATCTGAACACCGATAAGCTCATCTTT. Amino acids: CALGEPPSAYWGPYLNTDKLIF.

This clone has ten or more counts. The same CDR3 is also encoded by other DNA sequences in this sample. The rearrangement joins TRDV1 to TRDJ1; TRDD3 matches 10 bases. The CDR3 extends over 24 amino acids. Germline V gene lookup returns CDR1 TSWWSYY and CDR2 QGS. V dropped 0 bases and J dropped 0; count of bases not matched to a gene: 25. CDR3 nucleotide sequence: TGTGCTCTTGGGGAACTAGAGTGGGTTATTCCCCTATACTGGGGGATCCCGTACACCGATAAACTCATCTTT. As protein: CALGELEWVIPLYWGIPYTDKLIF.

As regards this clone: A far more abundant clone sits one base away, making this likely a read error. This sample includes further DNA sequences coding for the same CDR3. The chain is built from TRDV1 and TRDJ1; 12 nucleotides line up with TRDD3. The J gene, not given by TCRdb, was assigned here from a germline match of the nucleotide sequence. Trimming took 2 bases from V and 0 from J; bases not matched to a gene: 28. The CDR3 consists of 25 residues. Germline CDR1 and CDR2: TSWWSYY and QGS. Here the CDR3 reads CALGEGPVRDLLGDTRGIYTDKLIF. CDR3 DNA: TGTGCTCTTGGGGAAGGCCCCGTTCGGGACTTACTGGGGGATACCAGGGGGATATACACCGATAAACTCATCTTT.

This clone was seen more than once but under ten times. TCRdb records a much larger clone's protein for this DNA, with a difference at residue 4 that likely arises from a read error; the protein given is the translation of the DNA. The chain carries TRDV3 and TRDJ1; perhaps TRDD2 as D (5 bases). Matching the DNA to germline supplied the J gene, which TCRdb does not give. Looked up from germline, CDR1 is TVYSNPD and CDR2 is GDNSRS (reference sequence). The CDR3 totals 17 residues. Trimming cost V 4 bases and J 0 bases, with 24 bases left between them. CDR3 protein: CASSSSRLHTHTDKLIF. CDR3 sequence (DNA): TGTGCCTCTTCTTCTTCCCGGCTTCACACCCACACCGATAAACTCATCTTT.

This clone was seen a few times. The protein recorded in TCRdb matches a much larger clone and deviates from this DNA's translation at residue 17, suggesting a read error; the protein here is obtained by translating the DNA. The chain recombines TRDV1 with TRDJ1, with a weak D call TRDD3 (6 bases). CDR3 size: 24 residues. Germline V gene data show CDR1 as TSWWSYY and CDR2 as QGS. The CDR3 nucleotides are TGTGCCCTTGGGGAACTCACTCCACTTCCACCCCGTTGGGGGTGGGGGGACGGTTATATGGGACTCATCTTT. It codes for CALGELTPLPPRWGWGDGYMGLIF.

This clone was recorded a few times. A read error is the likely source, as a far larger clone sits one nucleotide away. Additional DNA sequences in this sample encode the identical CDR3. The chain recombines TRDV1 with TRDJ2; 10 bases fit TRDD3. Germline matching of the DNA provided the J gene here, since TCRdb leaves it blank. The V segment lost 3 bases and the J segment 0 bases; nucleotides outside the gene matches: 19. Germline V lookup: CDR1 TSWWSYY, CDR2 QGS. This CDR3 has 22 residues. CDR3 sequence: CALGEGRLPWGDTHSLTAQLFF. The CDR3 DNA reads as TGTGCTCTTGGGGAGGGGCGACTCCCTTGGGGGGATACGCATTCTTTGACAGCACAACTCTTCTTT.

This clone appeared many times. This likely reflects a read error, since a far larger clone is one base away. Other DNA variants within this sample encode the same CDR3. The chain combines TRDV3 with TRDJ1, with a possible D match to TRDD3 (5 bases). TCRdb lists no J gene, so it was determined here by aligning the DNA to germline. This CDR3 spans 19 amino acids. Germline assignment: CDR1 TVYSNPD and CDR2 GDNSRS (reference sequence). Here the CDR3 reads CAFHPSPPNVRDRLGKLIF. CDR3 in DNA: TGTGCGTTTCACCCCTCTCCACCGAACGTACGGGATCGTTTGGGTAAACTCATCTTT.

This clone came up a few times. TCRdb assigns this DNA the protein of a much larger clone, which departs from its translation at residue 5; this likely reflects a read error, and the protein shown comes from translating the DNA. The CDR3 here is CALGGRPSYVWLPYWGILGFEYTDKLIF. The CDR3 coding sequence is TGTGCTCTTGGGGGACGACCTTCCTACGTATGGCTCCCTTACTGGGGGATACTTGGGTTTGAGTACACCGATAAACTCATCTTT. The chain recombines TRDV1 with TRDJ1, with TRDD3 matching over 12 bases. As TCRdb names no J gene, one was assigned here on the basis of a DNA match to germline. Looked up from germline, CDR1 is TSWWSYY and CDR2 is QGS. CDR3 length: 28 residues. V lost 4 bases to trimming and J lost 0 bases; unmatched junction nucleotides: 39.